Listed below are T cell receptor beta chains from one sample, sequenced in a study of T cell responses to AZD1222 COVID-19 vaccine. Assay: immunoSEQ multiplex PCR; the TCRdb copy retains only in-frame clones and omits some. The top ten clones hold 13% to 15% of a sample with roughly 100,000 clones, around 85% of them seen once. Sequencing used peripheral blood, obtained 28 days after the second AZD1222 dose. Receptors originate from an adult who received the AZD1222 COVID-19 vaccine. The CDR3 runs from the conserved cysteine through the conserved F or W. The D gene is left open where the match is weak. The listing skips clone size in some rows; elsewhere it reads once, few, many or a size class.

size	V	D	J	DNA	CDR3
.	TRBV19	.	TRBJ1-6	TGTGCCAGTAGTCCTCGGAGGGGTAATTCACCCCTCCACTTT	CASSPRRGNSPLHF
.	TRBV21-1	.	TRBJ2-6	TGTGCCAGCAGCCTCAGGCCCGATGGATCTGGGGCCAACGTCCTGACTTTC	CASSLRPDGSGANVLTF
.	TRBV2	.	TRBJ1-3	TGTGCCAGCAAGGATATGGGACTTCGTTTCTCTGGAAACACCATATATTTT	CASKDMGLRFSGNTIYF
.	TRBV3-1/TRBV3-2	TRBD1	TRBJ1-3	TGTGCCAGCAGCCCGGGACAGCTTCGAAACACCATATATTTT	CASSPGQLRNTIYF
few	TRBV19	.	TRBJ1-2	TGTGCCAGTACCCATTCCCCCGGGGCCGCCTATGGCTACACCTTC	CASTHSPGAAYGYTF
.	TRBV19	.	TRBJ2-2	TGTGCCAGTAGTATCTCACCTACTAACACCGGGGAGCTGTTTTTT	CASSISPTNTGELFF
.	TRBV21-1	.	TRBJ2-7	TGTGCCAGCAGCAAGTTGGACCGCCGACCCTACGAGCAGTACTTC	CASSKLDRRPYEQYF
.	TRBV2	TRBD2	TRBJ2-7	TGTGCCAGCAGTCCAAGGCTAGCGGGAGTATTGGAGTACTTC	CASSPRLAGVLEYF
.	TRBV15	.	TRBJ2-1	TGTGCCACCAGCAGAGAGGGGGCTAGTATCCATGAGCAGTTCTTC	CATSREGASIHEQFF
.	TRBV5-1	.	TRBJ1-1	TGCGCCAGCAGCTTGGGGGCGGGACCGATGAACACTGAAGCTTTCTTT	CASSLGAGPMNTEAFF
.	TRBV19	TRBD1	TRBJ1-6	TGTGCCAGCAGGGAGGGGAAGACAGGGCCTAATTCACCCCTCCACTTT	CASREGKTGPNSPLHF
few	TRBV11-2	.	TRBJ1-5	TGTGCCAGCAGCTCACAGGGATTTGGGCAGCCCCAGCATTTT	CASSSQGFGQPQHF
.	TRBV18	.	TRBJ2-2	TGTGCCAGCTCAAACACCGGGGAGCTGTTTTTT	CASSNTGELFF
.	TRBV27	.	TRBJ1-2	TGTGCCAGCAGTAGCCAGGAGGATTATGGCTACACCTTC	CASSSQEDYGYTF
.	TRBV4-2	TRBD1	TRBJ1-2	TGTGCCAGCAGCCAAGGGGACAGAATGGGGGTAAGAGATAACTATGGCTACACCTTC	CASSQGDRMGVRDNYGYTF
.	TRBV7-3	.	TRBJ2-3	TGTGCCAGCAGCCCTGCCCGTAGCACGGCAGATACGCAGTATTTT	CASSPARSTADTQYF
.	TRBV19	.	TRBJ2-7	TGTGCCAGTACCGATGGGATGAAGCAGTACTTC	CASTDGMKQYF
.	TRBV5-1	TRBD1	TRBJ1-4	TGCGCCAGCAGCCGCCGACAGGGGTTGGCTAATGAAAAACTGTTTTTT	CASSRRQGLANEKLFF
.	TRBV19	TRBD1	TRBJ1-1	TGTGCCAGTAGTACACACAGGGGACCCAGAGTTTCTAGTGGCGATGCTTTCGCTTTCTTT	CASSTHRGPRVSSGDAFAFF
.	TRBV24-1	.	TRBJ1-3	TGTGCCACCAGTGACCCCCGGTTGGGAAACACCATATATTTT	CATSDPRLGNTIYF
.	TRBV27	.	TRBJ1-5	TGTGCCAGCTATACCGCGCTTAGCAATCAGCCCCAGCATTTT	CASYTALSNQPQHF
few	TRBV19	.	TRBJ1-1	TGTGCCAGTAAGATCTTCGACACTATGAACACTGAAGCTTTCTTT	CASKIFDTMNTEAFF
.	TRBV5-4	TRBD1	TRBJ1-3	TGTGCCAGCAGCTCCACAGGGGCTGGAAACACCATATATTTT	CASSSTGAGNTIYF
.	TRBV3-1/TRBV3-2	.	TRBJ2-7	TGTGCCAGCAGCCAAGCGTACGAGCAGTACTTC	CASSQAYEQYF
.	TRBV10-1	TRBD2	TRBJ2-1	TGCGCCAGCAGTGAGATGGGTCGGCGGGAGGTGCGCGATGAGCAGTTCTTC	CASSEMGRREVRDEQFF
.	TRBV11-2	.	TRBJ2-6	TGTGCCAGCAGCTTAAATCGGGGACTGGGAGGGGCCAACGTCCTGACTTTC	CASSLNRGLGGANVLTF
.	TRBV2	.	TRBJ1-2	TGTGCCAGCAGTCCCGGGACCTTCTACTATGGCTACACCTTC	CASSPGTFYYGYTF
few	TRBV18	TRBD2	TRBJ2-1	TGTGCCAGCTCGCCCGTCCTAACTAGCGGGGCCCCGATTAACAATGGGCAGTTCTTC	CASSPVLTSGAPINNGQFF
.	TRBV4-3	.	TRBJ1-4	TGCGCCAGCAGCCAAGTGGGGGGGTATATCGAAAAACTGTTTTTT	CASSQVGGYIEKLFF
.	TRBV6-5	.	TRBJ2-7	TGTGCCAGCAGTTACTCGGGGCAGATGACCTACGAGCAGTACTTC	CASSYSGQMTYEQYF
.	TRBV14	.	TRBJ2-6	TGTGCCAGCAGCCGTGTTGGGGGCTCTGGGGCCAACGTCCTGACTTTC	CASSRVGGSGANVLTF
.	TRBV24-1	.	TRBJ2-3	TGTGCCACCTCGCGGACTCCAGATACGCAGTATTTT	CATSRTPDTQYF
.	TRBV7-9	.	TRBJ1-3	TGTGCCAGCAGCTTAAGGGTTTCAGGGATCTCTGGAAACACCATATATTTT	CASSLRVSGISGNTIYF
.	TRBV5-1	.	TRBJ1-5	TGCGCCAGCAGCCTTCAGGGATTTAGCAATCAGCCCCAGCATTTT	CASSLQGFSNQPQHF
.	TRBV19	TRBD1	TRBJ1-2	TGTGCCAGTAGGGTACAGGGGGACTATGGCTACACCTTC	CASRVQGDYGYTF
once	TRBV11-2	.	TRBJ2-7	TGTGCCAGCAGCTTAGCCTCGGGGAGGGAGCAGTACTTC	CASSLASGREQYF
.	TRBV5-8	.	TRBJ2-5	TGTGCCAGCAGCTCGGGGGAGACCCAGTACTTC	CASSSGETQYF
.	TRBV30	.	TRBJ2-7	TGTGCCTGGAGGGGGGGACGGGAGAGGACCTACGAGCAGTACTTC	CAWRGGRERTYEQYF
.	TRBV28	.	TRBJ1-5	TGTGCCAGCAGCACAGGGTTCCATCAGCCCCAGCATTTT	CASSTGFHQPQHF
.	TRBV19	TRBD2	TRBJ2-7	TGTGCCAGTAGCGGCTCGGCTAGCGGGAACTACGAGCAGTACTTC	CASSGSASGNYEQYF
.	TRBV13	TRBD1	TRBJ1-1	TGTGCCAGCAGCTTAGGCTGGACAGGGCAAAACACTGAAGCTTTCTTT	CASSLGWTGQNTEAFF
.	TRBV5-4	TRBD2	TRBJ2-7	TGTGCCAGCAGCTCCCCGGTCGGGAGGAGGTACGAGCAGTACTTC	CASSSPVGRRYEQYF
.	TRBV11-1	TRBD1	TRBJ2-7	TGTGCCAGCAGCGGCGGACAGGGGGCCAGGTATGAGCAGTACTTC	CASSGGQGARYEQYF
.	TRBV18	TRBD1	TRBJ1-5	TGTGCCAGCTCACCTGGCGACAGGGGAGGTGAGCCCCAGCATTTT	CASSPGDRGGEPQHF
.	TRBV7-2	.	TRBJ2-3	TGTGCCAGCAGCTTTGGTTTGTCAGATACGCAGTATTTT	CASSFGLSDTQYF
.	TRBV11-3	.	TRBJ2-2	TGTGCCAGCAGCCCTACTAGCCTCCATGGGGAGCTGTTTTTT	CASSPTSLHGELFF
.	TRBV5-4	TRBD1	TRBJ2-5	TGTGCCAGCAGCCAACAGGGGTTCCAAGAGACCCAGTACTTC	CASSQQGFQETQYF
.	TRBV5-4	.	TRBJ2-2	TGTGCCAGCAGCCCAGGGGGGTTAGGGAGTAACACCGGGGAGCTGTTTTTT	CASSPGGLGSNTGELFF
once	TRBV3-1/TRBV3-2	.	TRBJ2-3	TGTGCCAGCAGCCAAGGGACTGCCGCTAGCACAGATACGCAGTATTTT	CASSQGTAASTDTQYF
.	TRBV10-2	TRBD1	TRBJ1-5	TGCGCCAGCAGGGTAGGACAGGCCCATCAGCCCCAGCATTTT	CASRVGQAHQPQHF
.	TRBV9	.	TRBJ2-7	TGTGCCAGCAGCGCTACTGACAAACTCTACGAGCAGTACTTC	CASSATDKLYEQYF
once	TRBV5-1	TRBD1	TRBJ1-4	TGCGCCAGCAGCGTCGGACAGGGCGGAGAAAAACTGTTTTTT	CASSVGQGGEKLFF
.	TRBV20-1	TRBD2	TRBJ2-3	TGCAGTGCTAGTTCGGGAGGGCCAGATACGCAGTATTTT	CSASSGGPDTQYF
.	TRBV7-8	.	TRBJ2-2	TGTGCCAGCAGCCGAACTAGCCCCGGGGAGCTGTTTTTT	CASSRTSPGELFF
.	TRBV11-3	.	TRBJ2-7	TGTGCCAGCAGCTCTAGCTCCTACGAGCAGTACTTC	CASSSSSYEQYF